These 25 T cell receptor beta chains were sequenced from one sample in a study of CD8+CD57+ T cells in acquired aplastic anemia. According to the study, genomic DNA was the template for TCR beta VDJ and CDR3 profiling. A single record per CDR3 protein comes from TCRdb applying MiXCR to the reads. The sample shows about 290,000 distinct CDR3 sequences, about 50% of them seen only once. In patients chosen for sequencing, flow cytometry had shown CD8+CD57+ cell expansion. Sequenced sample: sorted CD4+, CD8+, or CD8+CD57+ T cells (not recorded which) from PBMCs. The receptors were gathered from a human donor with aplastic anemia.

V and J are TRBV24-1 and TRBJ1-2; D gene unclear. This CDR3 has 13 residues. CDR1 and CDR2 from the germline V gene are KGHDR and SFDVKD. Trimming pared 4 bases from V and 8 bases from J, leaving 13 bases between. CDR3 amino acids: CATSESQARGYTF. DNA of the CDR3: TGTGCCACCAGTGAAAGCCAGGCTCGGGGCTACACCTTC.

This sequence joins TRBV20-1 and TRBJ2-5; 8 bases are shared with TRBD2. With V trimmed by 3 bases and J by 5 bases, 5 bases remained unmatched. Per germline, CDR1 DFQATT and CDR2 SNEGSKA (reference sequence). The CDR3 is made up of 13 amino acids. In nucleotides, the CDR3 is TGCAGTGCTAGCGGGGGGGTCCAGGAGACCCAGTACTTC. Encoded protein: CSASGGVQETQYF.

This rearrangement joins TRBV2 to TRBJ1-2; 7 bases map to TRBD1. Per germline, CDR1 SNHLY and CDR2 FYNNEI. Trimming cost V 5 bases and J 2 bases; bases outside gene matches: 14. This CDR3 spans 17 amino acids. In nucleotides, the CDR3 is TGTGCCAGCAGTCTCTACCGAGGACAGGTCGGGAACTATGGCTACACCTTC. It codes for CASSLYRGQVGNYGYTF.

The chain combines TRBV29-1 with TRBJ1-1; D uncertain. The CDR3 is 12 residues long. V was cut by 5 bases and J by 2 bases, with 9 bases left in between. Germline V lookup: CDR1 SQVTM, CDR2 ANQGSEA. In DNA form, the CDR3 reads TGCAGCGTTAGGATAAGTAACACTGAAGCTTTCTTT. Residues: CSVRISNTEAFF.

Remarks on this clonotype: This sequence may be a read error, since a much larger clone differs from it by one base. V is TRBV6-2 or TRBV6-3 and J is TRBJ1-2; D gene ambiguous. This CDR3 contains 13 residues. Germline-derived CDR1 and CDR2 are MNHEY and SVGEGT. The V gene lost 3 bases and the J gene lost 4 bases, with 9 bases spanning the gap. DNA for the CDR3: TGTGCCAGCAGTTATGAGGAGAGCTATGGCTACACCTTC. It encodes CASSYEESYGYTF.

This clonotype was seen once. One end of the junction is discordant with germline, which a read error may explain. The chain uses TRBV9 and TRBJ2-1; D gene uncertain. Per the germline V gene, CDR1 is SGDLS and CDR2 is YYNGEE. There are 12 residues in the CDR3. CDR3 amino acids: CASSVGENEQFF. The CDR3 nucleotides read TGCGCCAGCAGCGTAGGCGAAAACGAGCAGTTCTTC.

The chain employs TRBV29-1 and TRBJ2-2; tentative D call: TRBD2 (6 bases). V lost 8 bases to trimming and J lost 0 bases, with 13 bases between them. The CDR3 covers 14 residues. The germline gives CDR1 SQVTM, CDR2 ANQGSEA. This chain's CDR3 is CSFTGGSNTGELFF. In DNA, the CDR3 is TGCAGCTTCACCGGGGGATCGAACACCGGGGAGCTGTTTTTT.

This clonotype was recorded many times. The chain joins TRBV5-6 to TRBJ1-2, with D tentatively TRBD1 (6 bases). This CDR3 spans 13 amino acids. Germline V gene lookup returns CDR1 SGHDT and CDR2 YYEEEE. V was shortened by 4 bases and J by 7 bases, with 14 bases between the two germline ends. For the CDR3, the DNA is TGTGCCAGCAGCCCCGGGACATCGTTTGGCTACACCTTC. It translates to CASSPGTSFGYTF.

The J gene is TRBJ2-7, the V gene TRBV20-1; 7 bases are shared with TRBD1. The CDR3 is made up of 13 amino acids. Looked up from germline, CDR1 is DFQATT and CDR2 is SNEGSKA (reference sequence). The J segment lost 4 bases and the V segment lost 6 bases, leaving 9 bases of the junction unmatched. The CDR3 nucleotides read TGCAGTGCAAGACAGGGCCTTTGGTACGAGCAGTACTTC. It is translated as CSARQGLWYEQYF.

This clonotype has ten or more counts. A junction boundary mismatches the germline segment, possibly from a read error. This chain links TRBV7-9 with TRBJ2-7; D not certain. Germline V CDR1 and CDR2: SEHNR, FQNEAQ (reference sequence). The CDR3 is made up of 10 amino acids. CDR3 sequence (DNA): TGTGCCAGCGGGGTCTACGAGCGGTACTTC. This gives the protein CASGVYERYF.

V gene TRBV29-1 combines with J gene TRBJ1-1, with 9 bases identical to TRBD1. V shed 5 bases, J shed 5 bases, and the junction held 3 bases outside the gene matches. The CDR3 is 12 amino acids. The germline CDR1 and CDR2 sequences are SQVTM and ANQGSEA. The CDR3 nucleotides read TGCAGCGTTCCACAGGGGGCAACTGAAGCTTTCTTT. Residues: CSVPQGATEAFF.

CDR3 sequence reads: CASSIGASSYNEQFF. CDR3 nucleotides: TGTGCCAGTAGTATTGGCGCGAGCTCCTACAATGAGCAGTTCTTC. This chain uses TRBV19 with TRBJ2-1; no clear D gene. Germline CDR1 and CDR2: LNHDA and SQIVND (reference sequence). The CDR3 contains 15 residues. Trimming pared 3 bases from V and 0 bases from J, leaving 9 bases between.

This clonotype was counted between two and nine times. The J gene is TRBJ2-1, the V gene TRBV9; maybe TRBD2 (6 bases). Trimming cost V 0 bases and J 4 bases, with 11 bases left between them. The CDR3 is 15 amino acids. The germline CDR1 and CDR2 sequences are SGDLS and YYNGEE. CDR3 protein: CASSVAEGAYNEQFF. Here the CDR3 DNA reads TGTGCCAGCAGCGTAGCGGAGGGCGCGTACAATGAGCAGTTCTTC.

This chain connects TRBV4-1 to TRBJ2-1; the match to TRBD2 covers 11 bases. The CDR3 runs to 18 residues. Unmatched junction bases numbered 12, after V lost 3 bases and J lost 5 bases. The germline CDR1 and CDR2 sequences are MGHRA and YSYEKL. The CDR3 region has the DNA TGCGCCAGCAGCCAGTCCCTAGCGGGAGGAAGTCTTAACAATGAGCAGTTCTTC. Translated, it gives CASSQSLAGGSLNNEQFF.

This clonotype was seen just once. The V call is TRBV10-3, the J call TRBJ2-4; a possible D gene is TRBD1 (5 bases). This CDR3 is 16 amino acids long. V was trimmed by 3 bases and J by 0 bases, leaving 12 bases between them. Germline V CDR1 and CDR2: ENHRY, SYGVKD. The CDR3 DNA reads TGTGCCATCAGTGAACAGGAACTCCTAGCCAAAAACATTCAGTACTTC. It encodes CAISEQELLAKNIQYF.

V usage is TRBV10-2 and J usage is TRBJ1-3; D unresolved. V was shortened by 2 bases and J by 1 base, with 3 bases between the two germline ends. Germline-derived CDR1 and CDR2 are WSHSY and SAAADI. The CDR3 covers 13 residues. CDR3: CASSERSGNTIYF. Here the CDR3 DNA reads TGCGCCAGCAGTGAGAGGTCTGGAAACACCATATATTTT.

This clonotype showed up many times. The rearrangement uses TRBV24-1 and TRBJ1-4; D may be TRBD1 (5 bases). V was trimmed by 4 bases and J by 5 bases, leaving 13 bases between them. CDR3 length equals 15 residues. CDR1 and CDR2 from the germline V gene are KGHDR and SFDVKD. The CDR3: CATSEGTEFNEKLFF. The CDR3 DNA reads TGTGCCACCAGTGAGGGGACTGAATTCAATGAAAAACTGTTTTTT.

The rearrangement joins TRBV24-1 to TRBJ2-5, with D hard to call. Germline V gives CDR1 KGHDR, CDR2 SFDVKD. The V end was cut by 0 bases, the J end by 4 bases, with 11 bases between. The CDR3 loop spans 15 amino acids. Here the CDR3 DNA reads TGTGCCACCAGTGATTTGCAAGCGACTGGAGAGACCCAGTACTTC. Translated: CATSDLQATGETQYF.

This clonotype occurred many times. The V and J genes are TRBV20-1 and TRBJ1-5; no clear D. V was clipped by 2 bases and J by 5 bases, with 16 bases between them. This CDR3 spans 15 amino acids. Germline CDR1 is DFQATT and CDR2 is SNEGSKA (reference sequence). The CDR3 coding sequence is TGCAGTGCTAGAAGCGGGGAACGAACGGATCAGCCCCAGCATTTT. Protein product: CSARSGERTDQPQHF.

V gene TRBV20-1 combines with J gene TRBJ1-1; maybe TRBD1 (5 bases). The CDR3 is 12 residues long. Trimming took off 5 bases at V and 7 bases at J, with 14 bases between the two ends. Germline V gene lookup returns CDR1 DFQATT and CDR2 SNEGSKA (reference sequence). The CDR3 DNA reads as TGCAGTGCTTCCGACCAGGGAATTGAAGCTTTCTTT. This translates into CSASDQGIEAFF.

This clonotype was found many times. V and J are TRBV15 and TRBJ1-5, with D uncertain. V shed 3 bases and J shed 4 bases, with 4 bases lying between them. The CDR3 extends over 12 amino acids. Germline V gene data show CDR1 as LNHNV and CDR2 as YYDKDF (reference sequence). The CDR3 loop reads CATSSQNQPQHF. The CDR3 DNA reads as TGTGCCACCAGCAGCCAAAATCAGCCCCAGCATTTT.

This clonotype was picked up many times. The CDR3 loop reads CASSESGILGELFF. CDR3 sequence (DNA): TGCGCCAGCAGTGAGTCGGGGATACTCGGGGAGCTGTTTTTT. The chain joins TRBV10-1 to TRBJ2-2; D gene ambiguous. The CDR3 covers 14 residues. Germline-derived CDR1 and CDR2 are WNHNN and SYGVQD (reference sequence). The V end was cut by 0 bases, the J end by 7 bases, with 9 bases between.

Comments on this clonotype: The junction and the germline gene differ at one end; a read error may be behind it. The rearrangement joins TRBV9 to TRBJ2-7; 8 bases fit TRBD2. The CDR3 loop spans 17 amino acids. The V gene's germline CDR1 is SGDLS and CDR2 YYNGEE. The CDR3 DNA is TGTGCCAGCAGCCCCAGCGGGGGCGGGTCCTTTACCTACGAGCAGCACTTC. Translated, it gives CASSPSGGGSFTYEQHF.

The rearrangement links TRBV4-2 to TRBJ2-7, with 7 bases that match TRBD2. The CDR3 length is 16 residues. With V trimmed by 0 bases and J by 0 bases, 5 bases remained unmatched. Germline V gene sequence: CDR1 LGHNA, CDR2 YNFKEQ. The CDR3 DNA reads as TGTGCCAGCAGCCAAGAGGCGGGGAGGGGCTCCTACGAGCAGTACTTC. Translation gives CASSQEAGRGSYEQYF.

CDR3 sequence: CASSPPGANSPLHF. For the CDR3, the DNA is TGTGCCAGCAGCCCTCCGGGGGCCAATTCACCCCTCCACTTT. This sequence joins TRBV7-9 and TRBJ1-6; tentative D call: TRBD1 (6 bases). The CDR3 loop spans 14 amino acids. Trimming left V 5 bases short and J 7 bases short, with 12 bases between. Germline CDR1 SEHNR, CDR2 FQNEAQ (reference sequence).